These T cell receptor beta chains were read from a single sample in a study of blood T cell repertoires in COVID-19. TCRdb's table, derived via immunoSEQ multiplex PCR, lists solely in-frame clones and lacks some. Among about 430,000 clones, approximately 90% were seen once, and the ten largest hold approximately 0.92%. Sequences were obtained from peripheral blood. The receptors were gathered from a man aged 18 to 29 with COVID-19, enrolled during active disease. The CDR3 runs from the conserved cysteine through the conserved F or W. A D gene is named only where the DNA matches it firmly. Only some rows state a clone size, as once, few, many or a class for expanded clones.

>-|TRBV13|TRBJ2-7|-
CASSLRGTDTVFEQYF
TGTGCCAGCAGCTTGCGCGGGACAGACACTGTTTTTGAGCAGTACTTC
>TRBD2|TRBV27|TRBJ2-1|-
CASSFGGDEQFF
TGTGCCAGCAGTTTTGGGGGGGATGAGCAGTTCTTC
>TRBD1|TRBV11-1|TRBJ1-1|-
CASSHWTGENTEAFF
TGTGCCAGCAGCCATTGGACAGGGGAAAACACTGAAGCTTTCTTT
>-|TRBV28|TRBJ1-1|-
CASILSRTTEAFF
TGTGCCAGCATTCTATCCCGAACCACTGAAGCTTTCTTT
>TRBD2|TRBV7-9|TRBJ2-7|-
CASSPVRTSGSEQYF
TGTGCCAGCAGCCCGGTTAGGACTAGCGGGAGCGAGCAGTACTTC
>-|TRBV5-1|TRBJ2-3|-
CASSPQGDTDTQYF
TGCGCCAGCAGCCCCCAAGGGGACACAGATACGCAGTATTTT
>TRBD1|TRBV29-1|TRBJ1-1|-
CSVHPQGAAEAFF
TGCAGCGTTCACCCACAGGGGGCGGCTGAAGCTTTCTTT
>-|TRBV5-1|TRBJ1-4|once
CASSSGTNEKLFF
TGCGCCAGCAGCTCCGGGACAAACGAAAAACTGTTTTTT
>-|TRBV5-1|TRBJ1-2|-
CASSLVPGDGYTF
TGCGCCAGCAGCTTGGTTCCAGGGGATGGCTACACCTTC
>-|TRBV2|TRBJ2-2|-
CAKQGNTGELFF
TGTGCCAAACAGGGGAACACCGGGGAGCTGTTTTTT
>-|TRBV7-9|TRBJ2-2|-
CASSLAGGNTGELFF
TGTGCCAGCAGCTTAGCTGGCGGAAACACCGGGGAGCTGTTTTTT
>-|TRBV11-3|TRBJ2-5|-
CASSLDIRETQYF
TGTGCCAGCAGCTTAGATATCAGGGAGACCCAGTACTTC
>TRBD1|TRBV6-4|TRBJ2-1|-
CASSPRDSNEQFF
TGTGCCAGCAGCCCCCGGGACAGCAATGAGCAGTTCTTC
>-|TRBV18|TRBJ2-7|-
CASSPIGATDEQYF
TGTGCCAGCTCACCAATAGGGGCTACGGACGAGCAGTACTTC
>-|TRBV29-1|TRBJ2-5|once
CSVVTVQETQYF
TGCAGCGTTGTTACAGTCCAAGAGACCCAGTACTTC
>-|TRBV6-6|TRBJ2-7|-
CASSYSGLAAYEQYF
TGTGCCAGCAGTTACTCAGGGCTAGCCGCCTACGAGCAGTACTTC
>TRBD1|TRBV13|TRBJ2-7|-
CASSRETGELVEQYF
TGTGCCAGCAGCAGAGAGACAGGGGAGCTAGTCGAGCAGTACTTC
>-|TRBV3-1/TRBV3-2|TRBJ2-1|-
CASSQVENVEQFF
TGTGCCAGCAGCCAAGTGGAGAACGTTGAGCAGTTCTTC
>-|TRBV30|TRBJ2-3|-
CAWRTLAVPTDTQYF
TGTGCCTGGAGGACCTTAGCTGTCCCCACAGATACGCAGTATTTT
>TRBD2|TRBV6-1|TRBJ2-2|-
CASSEARTSGRAVYTGELFF
TGTGCCAGCAGTGAAGCGAGGACTAGCGGGAGGGCCGTGTACACCGGGGAGCTGTTTTTT
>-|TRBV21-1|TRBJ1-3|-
CASSKGGTGGGSGNTIYF
TGTGCCAGCAGCAAAGGTGGGACAGGGGGCGGCTCTGGAAACACCATATATTTT
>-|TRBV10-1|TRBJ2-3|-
CASSYLVTDTQYF
TGCGCCAGCAGTTATCTAGTTACAGATACGCAGTATTTT
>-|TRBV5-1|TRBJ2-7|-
CASSLALTYEQYF
TGCGCCAGCAGCTTGGCCTTAACCTACGAGCAGTACTTC
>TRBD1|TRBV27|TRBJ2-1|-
CASRKRQGSYNEQFF
TGTGCCAGCAGAAAAAGACAGGGCTCCTACAATGAGCAGTTCTTC
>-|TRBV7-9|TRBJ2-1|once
CASSQKVGTSQFF
TGTGCCAGCAGCCAGAAAGTTGGGACTTCGCAGTTCTTC